What follows is one T cell receptor beta chain and its context. This record belongs to a study of blood T cell repertoires in COVID-19. Overall study: Specimens from acute and convalescent COVID-19 originated in the United States, Italy and Spain. In each case, the material was cDNA or gDNA derived from T cells, B-cell-depleted T cells, or PBMCs.

Original processing notes: Scientists estimated how many nucleated cells there were by amplifying reference gene primers. The assay was immunoSEQ multiplex PCR, and TCRdb's table has in-frame clones only and misses some. V, J and clone size derive from that table, while D and trimming were established from the DNA sequence. The repertoire consists of approximately 140,000 clones, with approximately 88% occurring once and the leading ten covering 28%. The source is a human donor in a cohort sampled during active COVID-19. The sample consisted of peripheral blood.

The CDR3, as DNA: TGTGCCAGCAGCCAAGTCGCGGGAAACACCATATATTTT. Translated: CASSQVAGNTIYF. The chain recombines TRBV3-1 (or the pseudogene TRBV3-2) with TRBJ1-3; D not certain. Germline-derived CDR1 and CDR2 are LGHDT and YNNKEL (reference sequence). V lost 1 base and J lost 4, with 5 bases in between. The CDR3 consists of 13 residues.